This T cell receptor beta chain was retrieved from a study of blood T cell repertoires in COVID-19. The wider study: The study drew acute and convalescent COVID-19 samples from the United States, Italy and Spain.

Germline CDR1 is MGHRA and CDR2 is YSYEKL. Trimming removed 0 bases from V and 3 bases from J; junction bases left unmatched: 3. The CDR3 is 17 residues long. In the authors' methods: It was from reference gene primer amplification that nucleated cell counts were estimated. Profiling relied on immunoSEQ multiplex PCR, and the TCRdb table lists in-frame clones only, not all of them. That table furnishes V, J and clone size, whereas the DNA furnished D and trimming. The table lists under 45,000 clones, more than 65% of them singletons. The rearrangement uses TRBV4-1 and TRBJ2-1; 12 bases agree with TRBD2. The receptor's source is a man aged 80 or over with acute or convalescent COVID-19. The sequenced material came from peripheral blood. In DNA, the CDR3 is TGCGCCAGCAGCCAAGAAGAACTAGCGGGGGGCTACAATGAGCAGTTCTTC. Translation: CASSQEELAGGYNEQFF.